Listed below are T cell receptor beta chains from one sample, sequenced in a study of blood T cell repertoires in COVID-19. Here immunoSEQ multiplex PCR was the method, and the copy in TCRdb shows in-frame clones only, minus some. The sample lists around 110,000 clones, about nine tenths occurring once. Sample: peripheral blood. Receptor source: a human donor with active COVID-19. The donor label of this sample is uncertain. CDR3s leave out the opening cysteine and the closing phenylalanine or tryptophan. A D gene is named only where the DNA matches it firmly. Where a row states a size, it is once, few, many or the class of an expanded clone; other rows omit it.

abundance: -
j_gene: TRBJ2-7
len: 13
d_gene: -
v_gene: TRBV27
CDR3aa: ASSLQAGNSYEQY

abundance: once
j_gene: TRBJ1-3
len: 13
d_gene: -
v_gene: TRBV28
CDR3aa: ASRLEGNSGNTIY

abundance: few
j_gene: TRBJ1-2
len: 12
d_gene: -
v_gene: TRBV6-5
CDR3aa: ASSYGRVSYGYT

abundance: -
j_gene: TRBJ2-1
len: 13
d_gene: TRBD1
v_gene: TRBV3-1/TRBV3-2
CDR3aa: ASSQWDRAGNEQF

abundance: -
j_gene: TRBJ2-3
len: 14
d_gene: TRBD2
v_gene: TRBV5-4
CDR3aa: ASRDLAGGYTDTQY

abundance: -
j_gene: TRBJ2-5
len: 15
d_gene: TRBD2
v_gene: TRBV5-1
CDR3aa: ASSSGLAGGTQETQY

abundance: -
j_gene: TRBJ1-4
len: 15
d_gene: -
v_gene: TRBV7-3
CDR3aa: ASSLFLVVITNEKLF

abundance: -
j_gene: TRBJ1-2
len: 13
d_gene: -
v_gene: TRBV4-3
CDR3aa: ASSQDSTVGYGYT

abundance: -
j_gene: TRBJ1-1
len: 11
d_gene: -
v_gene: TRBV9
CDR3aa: ASSIYDSTEAF

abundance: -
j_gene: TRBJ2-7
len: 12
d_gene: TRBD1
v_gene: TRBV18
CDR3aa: ASSPSRGQYEQY

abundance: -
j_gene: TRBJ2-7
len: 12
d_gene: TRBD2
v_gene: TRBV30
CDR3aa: AWSVPGGSYEQY

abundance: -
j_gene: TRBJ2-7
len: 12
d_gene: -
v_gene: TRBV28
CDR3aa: ASTNQGWDNEQY

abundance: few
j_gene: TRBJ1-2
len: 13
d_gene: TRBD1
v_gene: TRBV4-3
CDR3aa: ASSQDITGAGSYT

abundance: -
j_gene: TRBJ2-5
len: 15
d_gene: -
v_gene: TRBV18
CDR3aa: ASSPLYGTAGGETQY

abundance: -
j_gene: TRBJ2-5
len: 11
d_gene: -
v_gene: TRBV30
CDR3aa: AWEVGRGETQY

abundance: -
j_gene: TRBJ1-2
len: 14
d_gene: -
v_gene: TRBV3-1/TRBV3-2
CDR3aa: ASSQKTLRGNYGYT

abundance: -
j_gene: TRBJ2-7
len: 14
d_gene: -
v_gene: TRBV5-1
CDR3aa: ASSFGLAGASYEQY

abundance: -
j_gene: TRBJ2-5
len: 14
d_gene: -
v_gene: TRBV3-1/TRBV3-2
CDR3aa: ASSRRSGARQETQY

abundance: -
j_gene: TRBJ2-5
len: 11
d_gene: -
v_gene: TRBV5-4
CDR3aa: ASQAQVEETQY

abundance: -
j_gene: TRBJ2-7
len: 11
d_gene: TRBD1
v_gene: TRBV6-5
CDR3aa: ASSGGAFYEQY

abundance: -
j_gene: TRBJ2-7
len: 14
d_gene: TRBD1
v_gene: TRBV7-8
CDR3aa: ASSLGGQGRDYEQY

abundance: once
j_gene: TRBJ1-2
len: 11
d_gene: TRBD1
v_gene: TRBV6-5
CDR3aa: ASSWDRAAGYT

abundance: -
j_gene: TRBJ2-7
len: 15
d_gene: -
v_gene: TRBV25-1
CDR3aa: ASSEYFTRGPIYEQY

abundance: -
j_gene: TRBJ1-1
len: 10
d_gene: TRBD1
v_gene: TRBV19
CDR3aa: ASSTGVTEAF

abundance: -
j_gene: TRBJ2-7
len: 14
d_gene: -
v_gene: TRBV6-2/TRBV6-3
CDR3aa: ASSDYRARNTYEQY

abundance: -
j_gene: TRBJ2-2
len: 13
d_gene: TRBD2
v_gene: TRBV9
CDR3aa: ASSRLAGGLGELF

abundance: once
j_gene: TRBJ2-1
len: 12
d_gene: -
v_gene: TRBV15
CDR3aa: ATSESGDHNEQF

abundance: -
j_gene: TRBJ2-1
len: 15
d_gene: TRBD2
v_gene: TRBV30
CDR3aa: AWSAPGGPRVGNEQF

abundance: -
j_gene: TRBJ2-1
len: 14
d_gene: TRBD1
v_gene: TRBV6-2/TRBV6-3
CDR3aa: ASSRTGTGGVNEQF

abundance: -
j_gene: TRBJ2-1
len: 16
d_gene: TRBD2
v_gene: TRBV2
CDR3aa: ASGLGLAGGRGNNEQF

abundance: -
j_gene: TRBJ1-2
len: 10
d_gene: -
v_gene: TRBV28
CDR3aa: ASSSGAFPHL

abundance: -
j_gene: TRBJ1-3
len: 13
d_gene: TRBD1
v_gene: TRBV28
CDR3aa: ASSHQTGAGNTIY

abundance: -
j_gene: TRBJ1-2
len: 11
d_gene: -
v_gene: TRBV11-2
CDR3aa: ASSLRGAAGYT

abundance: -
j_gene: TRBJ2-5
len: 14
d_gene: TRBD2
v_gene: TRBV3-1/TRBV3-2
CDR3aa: ASSQGTSGGQETQY

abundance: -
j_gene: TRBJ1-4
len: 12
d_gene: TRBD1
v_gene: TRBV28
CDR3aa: ASSKTGGSEKLF

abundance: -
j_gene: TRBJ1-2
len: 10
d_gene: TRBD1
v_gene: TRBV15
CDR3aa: ATSRDRGGYT

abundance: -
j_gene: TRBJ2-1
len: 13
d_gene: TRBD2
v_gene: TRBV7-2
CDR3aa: ASSISGGRYNEQF

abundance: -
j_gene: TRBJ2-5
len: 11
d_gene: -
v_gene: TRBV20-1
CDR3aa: SASLGGSETQY

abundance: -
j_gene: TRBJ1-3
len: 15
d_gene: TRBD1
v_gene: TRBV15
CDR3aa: ATSRALTGTSGNTIY

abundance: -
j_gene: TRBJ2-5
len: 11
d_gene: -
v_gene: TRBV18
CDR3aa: ASSPNAGETQY

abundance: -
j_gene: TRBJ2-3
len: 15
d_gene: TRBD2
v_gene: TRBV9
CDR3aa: ASSAGSGALISDTQY

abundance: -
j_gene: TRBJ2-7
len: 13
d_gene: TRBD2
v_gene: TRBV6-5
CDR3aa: ASRLTSGGRYEQY

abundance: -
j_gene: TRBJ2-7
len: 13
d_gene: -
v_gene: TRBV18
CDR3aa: ASSPPLRALYEQY

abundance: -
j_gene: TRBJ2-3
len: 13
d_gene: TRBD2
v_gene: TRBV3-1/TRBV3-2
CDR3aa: ASSQGLATTDTQY

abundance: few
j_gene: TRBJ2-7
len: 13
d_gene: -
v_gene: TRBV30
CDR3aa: AWSVLLMGGSEQY

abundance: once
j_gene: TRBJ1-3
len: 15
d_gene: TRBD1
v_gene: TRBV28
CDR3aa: ASSLGGGQGIGNTIY

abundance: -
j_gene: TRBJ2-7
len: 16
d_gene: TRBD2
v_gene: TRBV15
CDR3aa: ATSRDLGGGARSYEQY

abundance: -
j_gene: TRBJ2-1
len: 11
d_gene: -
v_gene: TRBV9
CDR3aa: ASSPYLGSEQF

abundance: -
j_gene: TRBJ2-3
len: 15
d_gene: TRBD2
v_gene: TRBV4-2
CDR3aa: ASSQVQAGSLTDTQY

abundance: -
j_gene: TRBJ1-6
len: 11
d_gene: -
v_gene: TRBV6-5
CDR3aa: ASGPDLNSPLH

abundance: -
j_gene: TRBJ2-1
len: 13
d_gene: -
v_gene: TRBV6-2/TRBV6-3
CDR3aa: ASSYLNAAHNEQF

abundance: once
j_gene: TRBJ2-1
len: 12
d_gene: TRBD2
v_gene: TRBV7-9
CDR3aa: ASSPLTSDNEQF

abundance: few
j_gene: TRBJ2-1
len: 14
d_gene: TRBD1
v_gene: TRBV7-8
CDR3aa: ASSFGQGRSYNEQF

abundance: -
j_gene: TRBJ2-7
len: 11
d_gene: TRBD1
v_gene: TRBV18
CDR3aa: ASSPQGASEQY

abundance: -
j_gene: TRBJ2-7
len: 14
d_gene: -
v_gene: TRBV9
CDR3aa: ASSVSSSGDPREQY

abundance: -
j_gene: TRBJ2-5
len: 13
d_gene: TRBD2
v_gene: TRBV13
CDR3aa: ASSLVGGGEPTQY

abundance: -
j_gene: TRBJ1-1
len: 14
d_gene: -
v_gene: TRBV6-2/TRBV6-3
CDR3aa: ASSYSDFAGPSEAF

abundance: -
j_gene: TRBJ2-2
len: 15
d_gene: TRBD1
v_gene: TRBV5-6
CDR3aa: ASSLLITGGNTGELF

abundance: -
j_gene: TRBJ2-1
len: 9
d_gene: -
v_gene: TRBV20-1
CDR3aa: SASLSNEQF

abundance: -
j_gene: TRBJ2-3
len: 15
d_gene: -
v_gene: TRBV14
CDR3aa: ASSRSRGITSTDTQY